The 5 T cell receptor beta chains listed next were all sequenced from one sample in a study of patients and donors after allogeneic stem cell transplantation. Via MiXCR, TCRdb re-called the RT-PCR reads, giving one row per CDR3 protein. The sample holds about 23,000 distinct CDR3 sequences, under 30% seen once. Sequencing used blood, either unsorted or a sorted T cell fraction (not recorded which). These TCRs come from a human donor who was either an allogeneic HSCT recipient or a stem cell or donor lymphocyte infusion donor (not recorded which). It is not recorded whose cells these are; they may come from a transplant donor.

This clonotype was counted between two and nine times. The chain joins TRBV6-2 or TRBV6-3 to TRBJ1-2; TRBD1 matches at 8 bases. The CDR3 is made up of 13 amino acids. Germline CDR1 MNHEY, CDR2 SVGEGT. V trimming: 6 bases; J trimming: 2 bases; junction bases outside the gene matches: 2. CDR3 region: CASSDRGNYGYTF. Here the CDR3 DNA reads TGTGCCAGCAGCGACAGGGGAAACTATGGCTACACCTTC.

The rearrangement joins TRBV6-5 to TRBJ2-2; the D gene could be TRBD1 or TRBD2 (5 bases each). The V end was cut by 5 bases, the J end by 4 bases, with 17 bases between. This CDR3 is 16 amino acids long. Germline V CDR1 and CDR2: MNHEY, SVGAGI. The CDR3 DNA sequence: TGTGCCAGCAGTAACGACGGGACGCCTAGCACCGGGGAGCTGTTTTTT. This codes for CASSNDGTPSTGELFF.

The gene calls are TRBV5-1 and TRBJ2-1; possibly TRBD2 for D (7 bases). Germline loops: CDR1 SGHRS, CDR2 YFSETQ. The CDR3 sequence is 15 residues long. V was pared by 4 bases and J by 0 bases, with 11 bases between. The CDR3 DNA reads TGCGCCAGCAGCCGCGGGGGCTCCTCCTACAATGAGCAGTTCTTC. Its protein product is CASSRGGSSYNEQFF.

This clonotype was observed a handful of times. This chain connects TRBV4-2 to TRBJ2-7; D is uncertain. This CDR3 contains 13 residues. Trimming left V 2 bases short and J 3 bases short, with 8 bases between. CDR1 LGHNA and CDR2 YNFKEQ come from the germline V gene. The CDR3 DNA reads as TGTGCCAGCAGCCAAAAGTGCAGCTACGAGCAGTACGTC. Translation: CASSQKCSYEQYV.

Turning to this clonotype: A much larger clone differs by one base, so this may be a read error. The rearrangement links TRBV7-6 to TRBJ1-3; TRBD1 is a possible D gene (5 bases). CDR1 and CDR2 (germline): SGHVS, FNYEAQ. The CDR3 totals 15 residues. The CDR3: CASSLEAGTGNTLYF. Here the CDR3 DNA reads TGTGCCAGCAGCTTAGAAGCTGGGACTGGAAACACCTTATATTTT.